A single sample is the source of the 19 T cell receptor beta chains below, sequenced in a study of blood T cell repertoires in COVID-19. Using immunoSEQ multiplex PCR, the repertoire was profiled, and TCRdb retains in-frame clones only, with some absent. The profile covers under 140,000 clones, with about 80% appearing a single time and 3.8% taken by the ten largest. Material for sequencing was peripheral blood. These receptors were taken from a woman of 80 years or more with acute or convalescent COVID-19.

This chain joins TRBV5-1 and TRBJ2-7; weak D call: TRBD1 (6 bases). The CDR3 sequence is 12 residues long. With 2 bases removed from V and 4 bases from J, the gap between germline ends came to 7 bases. Germline CDR1 reads SGHRS; CDR2 reads YFSETQ. CDR3 DNA sequence: TGCGCCAGCAGCTTACAGGGATACGAGCAGTACTTC. As protein: CASSLQGYEQYF.

The chain uses TRBV5-4 and TRBJ1-5, with TRBD1 identical over 8 bases. Germline V gene sequence: CDR1 SGHNT, CDR2 YYREEE (reference sequence). The CDR3 runs 16 residues. V lost 4 bases, J lost 5 bases, and 11 bases stayed unmatched. The CDR3: CASSQTGTGLDQPQHF. The CDR3 nucleotides are TGTGCCAGCAGCCAGACCGGGACAGGTTTGGATCAGCCCCAGCATTTT.

The rearrangement joins TRBV28 to TRBJ2-7, with 10 bases lining up with TRBD2. This CDR3 region has 16 residues. Germline CDR1 is MDHEN and CDR2 is SYDVKM. The J segment lost 3 bases and the V segment lost 4 bases, leaving 9 bases of the junction unmatched. The CDR3 sequence: CASSSTPGLAHYEQYF. The DNA of the CDR3 is TGTGCCAGCAGTTCGACCCCGGGACTAGCGCACTACGAGCAGTACTTC.

The chain couples TRBV7-9 to TRBJ2-2; D ambiguous. Looked up from germline, CDR1 is SEHNR and CDR2 is FQNEAQ (reference sequence). The CDR3 contains 15 residues. With 5 bases removed from V and 0 bases from J, the gap between germline ends came to 10 bases. Written as DNA, the CDR3 is TGTGCCAGCAGCGCCTATTATGCGAACACCGGGGAGCTGTTTTTT. Residues: CASSAYYANTGELFF. The full variable domain, completed using reference TRBV7-9 and TRBJ2-2, is DTGVSQNPRHKITKRGQNVTFRCDPISEHNRLYWYRQTLGQGPEFLTYFQNEAQLEKSRLLSDRFSAERPKGSFSTLEIQRTEQGDSAMYLCASSAYYANTGELFFGEGSRLTVL.

Note on this clone: The same CDR3 can be traced to other DNA sequences in this sample. As DNA, the CDR3 is TGTGCCAGCTCACCCCCCCTAGCGGGAGCATACGAGCAGTACTTC. It specifies CASSPPLAGAYEQYF. The V and J genes are TRBV18 and TRBJ2-7; 10 bases map to TRBD2. Germline V lookup: CDR1 KGHSH, CDR2 LQKENI. Trimming removed 3 bases from V and 4 bases from J; junction bases left unmatched: 6. The length of the CDR3 is 15 residues.

The chain links TRBV29-1 to TRBJ2-3, with TRBD1 identical over 10 bases. The germline V gene has CDR1 SQVTM and CDR2 ANQGSEA. This CDR3 is built from 15 residues. Losses at the gene ends were 7 bases for V and 1 base for J; bases not matched to a gene: 8. CDR3 nucleotides: TGCAGCGCAGGGACCGGGACAGGGGGCACAGATACGCAGTATTTT. It is translated as CSAGTGTGGTDTQYF.

The chain joins TRBV5-1 to TRBJ2-3, with TRBD2 matching 7 bases. The germline CDR1 and CDR2 sequences are SGHRS and YFSETQ. The CDR3 extends over 15 amino acids. V lost 5 bases to trimming and J lost 5 bases; unmatched junction nucleotides: 11. The CDR3 here is CASRRQAGEVDTQYF. The CDR3 nucleotides are TGCGCCAGCAGGAGGCAGGCGGGAGAGGTAGATACGCAGTATTTT.

CDR3 loop: CASSPPDQPQHF. In nucleotides, the CDR3 is TGTGCCAGCAGTCCCCCAGATCAGCCCCAGCATTTT. The chain has TRBV6-6 and TRBJ1-5; D uncertain. CDR1 and CDR2 (germline): MNHNY, SVGAGI (reference sequence). This CDR3 is built from 12 residues. Trimming took off 5 bases at V and 5 bases at J, with 7 bases between the two ends.

V gene TRBV19 combines with J gene TRBJ1-2; TRBD1 matches 8 bases. Trimming took 3 bases from V and 2 from J; bases not matched to a gene: 11. Looked up from germline, CDR1 is LNHDA and CDR2 is SQIVND (reference sequence). This CDR3 region has 17 residues. The CDR3 region has the DNA TGTGCCAGTAGTATCAGGGGGCAGCTGTCCATAAACTATGGCTACACCTTC. It codes for CASSIRGQLSINYGYTF.

The chain combines TRBV6-5 with TRBJ2-1; D is perhaps TRBD1 (5 bases). Trimming left V 6 bases short and J 6 bases short, with 9 bases between. The CDR3 runs to 12 residues. CDR1 and CDR2 from the germline V gene are MNHEY and SVGAGI. CDR3 coding DNA: TGTGCCAGCAGCGTCCAGGGCAATGAGCAGTTCTTC. Residues: CASSVQGNEQFF.

In DNA, the CDR3 is TGTGCCAGTAGTTACCAGTTCGGGGATTCACCCCTCCACTTT. Protein: CASSYQFGDSPLHF. The chain uses TRBV19 and TRBJ1-6; D gene uncertain. Trimming stripped 5 bases from V and 8 bases from J, with 13 bases between. The CDR3 sequence is 14 residues long. Germline loops: CDR1 LNHDA, CDR2 SQIVND (reference sequence).

V and J are TRBV6-5 and TRBJ2-7; D perhaps matches TRBD2 (6 bases). This CDR3 comprises 14 residues. The ends were cut back, 2 bases at V and 11 bases at J, with 19 bases in the middle. Germline V lookup: CDR1 MNHEY, CDR2 SVGAGI. The CDR3 nucleotides are TGTGCCAGCAGTTACGGGGTAGCGGTTACGAGGGAGTACTTC. This codes for CASSYGVAVTREYF.

In its sample, this clone was seen once. V gene TRBV5-1 combines with J gene TRBJ2-3; 7 bases are shared with TRBD1. There are 17 residues in the CDR3. V shed 0 bases and J 3 bases; nucleotides not matched to a gene: 10. Germline V gene data show CDR1 as SGHRS and CDR2 as YFSETQ. This CDR3 reads CASSLGQGPILTDTQYF. The CDR3 nucleotides read TGCGCCAGCAGCTTGGGACAGGGACCTATCTTAACAGATACGCAGTATTTT.

In the case of this clone: The identical CDR3 is also encoded by other nucleotide sequences in the sample. For the CDR3, the DNA is TGTGCCAGTAGTATAGGGTTCAGTTCCTACAATGAGCAGTTCTTC. It yields the protein CASSIGFSSYNEQFF. The V call is TRBV19, the J call TRBJ2-1; no definite D call. CDR3 length: 15 amino acids. V lost 1 base to trimming and J lost 1 base, with 8 bases between them. CDR1 and CDR2 (germline): LNHDA, SQIVND (reference sequence).

This clone was found a few times. The V and J genes are TRBV6-6 and TRBJ1-2; no clear D. CDR3 size: 16 residues. Germline CDR1 reads MNHNY; CDR2 reads SVGAGI (reference sequence). V was shortened by 0 bases and J by 1 base, with 12 bases between the two germline ends. The CDR3 region has the DNA TGTGCCAGCAGTTACTCGATCGAGGGCCTTAACTATGGCTACACCTTC. This encodes CASSYSIEGLNYGYTF.

This clone was observed once. The chain recombines TRBV19 with TRBJ2-5; 8 positions agree with TRBD2. This CDR3 is built from 13 residues. CDR1 LNHDA and CDR2 SQIVND come from the germline V gene (reference sequence). Trimming took 3 bases from V and 3 from J; bases not matched to a gene: 0. The CDR3 reads CASSIGREETQYF. In DNA, the CDR3 is TGTGCCAGTAGTATCGGGAGGGAAGAGACCCAGTACTTC. Full variable domain (missing parts from reference TRBV19 and TRBJ2-5): DGGITQSPKYLFRKEGQNVTLSCEQNLNHDAMYWYRQDPGQGLRLIYYSQIVNDFQKGDIAEGYSVSREKKESFPLTVTSAQKNPTAFYLCASSIGREETQYFGPGTRLLVL.

The chain has TRBV6-5 and TRBJ2-1; 11 bases line up with TRBD2. CDR1 MNHEY and CDR2 SVGAGI come from the germline V gene. Trimming cost V 2 bases and J 4 bases; bases outside gene matches: 4. The CDR3 extends over 16 amino acids. CDR3 in amino acids: CASSYATSGSYNEQFF. The CDR3, as DNA: TGTGCCAGCAGTTACGCAACTAGCGGGAGTTACAATGAGCAGTTCTTC.

J is TRBJ2-7 and V is TRBV6-5; 10 bases fit TRBD1. The germline V gene encodes CDR1 MNHEY and CDR2 SVGAGI. V lost 6 bases, J lost 6 bases, and 8 bases stayed unmatched. The CDR3 is made up of 14 amino acids. The CDR3 sequence is CASRGQGKGLEQYF. Written as DNA, the CDR3 is TGTGCCAGCAGGGGACAGGGGAAGGGCCTCGAGCAGTACTTC.

The chain employs TRBV25-1 and TRBJ2-1, with TRBD2 as a possible D gene (6 bases). CDR1 and CDR2 (germline): MGHDK, SYGVNS. V gave up 4 bases and J gave up 5 bases, with 12 bases separating them. The CDR3 extends over 14 amino acids. In DNA form, the CDR3 reads TGTGCCAGCAGTGGGCTAGCGAGTCACAATGAGCAGTTCTTC. Translation: CASSGLASHNEQFF.